This T cell receptor (beta chain) was observed in a study of blood T cell repertoires in COVID-19. Study details: In each case, the material was cDNA or gDNA derived from T cells, B-cell-depleted T cells, or PBMCs.

Trimming took 4 bases from V and 6 from J; bases not matched to a gene: 5. Germline V lookup: CDR1 SGHAT, CDR2 FQNNGV. The CDR3 covers 15 residues. Under the authors' procedure: Estimated nucleated cell counts came from reference gene primer amplification. Using immunoSEQ multiplex PCR, the repertoire was profiled, and TCRdb retains in-frame clones only, with some absent. The V and J calls and clone size are taken from that table; D and trimming were inferred from the DNA. This sample has just under 350,000 clones, with around 83% found just once. The material sequenced was peripheral blood. The clonotype comes from a man aged 30 to 39 with active or convalescent COVID-19. The gene calls are TRBV11-2 and TRBJ2-7; TRBD2 agrees at 14 bases. The chain's CDR3 is CASSSGTSGSSEQYF. CDR3 coding DNA: TGTGCCAGCAGCTCCGGGACTAGCGGGAGTAGCGAGCAGTACTTC.